The 16 T cell receptor beta chains in this list originate from one sample, sequenced in a study of T cell repertoires in cytomegalovirus infection. TCRdb reanalysed the reads using MiXCR and keeps one entry per CDR3 protein. The table records a few hundred thousand distinct CDR3 sequences, roughly 9% of them present only once. Sample: PBMCs. The receptors come from a human donor in good health (CMV status not recorded). Some clones in this sample may be carry-over from other donors' samples.

The J gene is TRBJ2-1, the V gene TRBV24-1; TRBD1 or TRBD2 may be the D gene (5 bases each). CDR1 and CDR2 from the germline V gene are KGHDR and SFDVKD. The CDR3 length is 14 residues. The V gene lost 6 bases and the J gene lost 8 bases, with 16 bases spanning the gap. The CDR3, as DNA: TGTGCCACCAGTCCACGGGGCAATAGCGATGAGCAGTTCTTC. Its protein is CATSPRGNSDEQFF.

As concerns this clonotype: A clone one base away is much larger, so this may be a read error. This CDR3 fails to terminate in the conserved phenylalanine or tryptophan, so it likely reflects a read error. The chain uses TRBV11-2 and TRBJ2-1; 9 nucleotides match TRBD1. Germline assignment: CDR1 SGHAT and CDR2 FQNNGV. J lost 6 bases, V lost 5 bases, and 8 bases had no gene match. The CDR3 covers 15 residues. The CDR3 spells CASSQGQGLSNEQFL. DNA of the CDR3: TGTGCCAGCAGCCAGGGACAGGGTCTATCCAATGAGCAGTTCCTC.

V and J are TRBV20-1 and TRBJ1-6; possibly TRBD1 for D (6 bases). Trimming took 5 bases from V and 10 from J, leaving 15 bases between them. Germline-derived CDR1 and CDR2 are DFQATT and SNEGSKA (reference sequence). The CDR3 sequence is 13 residues long. CDR3: CSAGGPLRSPLHF. CDR3 DNA: TGCAGTGCTGGGGGGCCCCTCAGGTCACCCCTCCACTTT.

This clonotype was picked up many times. CDR3 nucleotide sequence: TGTGCCAGCAGCCCCAGAGGGGCAAGTCAGCCCCAGCATTTT. Its protein product is CASSPRGASQPQHF. The chain employs TRBV28 and TRBJ1-5; D perhaps matches TRBD1 (5 bases). V was cut by 6 bases and J by 6 bases, with 15 bases left in between. The CDR3 runs 14 residues. The germline CDR1 and CDR2 sequences are MDHEN and SYDVKM.

This clonotype was seen many times. This chain uses TRBV7-2 with TRBJ1-1; a possible D gene is TRBD1 (5 bases). The CDR3 runs to 15 residues. V lost 4 bases, J lost 0 bases, and 12 bases lay in between. Germline CDR1 reads SGHTA; CDR2 reads FQGNSA. In nucleotides, the CDR3 is TGTGCCAGCAGCTCAATGGGGACGCTGAACACTGAAGCTTTCTTT. Amino acid sequence: CASSSMGTLNTEAFF.

This clonotype was detected ten times or more. This chain uses TRBV7-2 with TRBJ2-6; no clear D. Germline CDR1 reads SGHTA; CDR2 reads FQGNSA. Trimming removed 6 bases from V and 11 bases from J, with 8 bases in between. This CDR3 spans 11 amino acids. The CDR3 sequence: CASRSGHVLTF. The CDR3 bases are TGTGCCAGCAGGTCCGGGCACGTCCTGACTTTC.

This clonotype has a count of ten or more. The chain carries TRBV6-1 and TRBJ2-4; no clear D gene. CDR3 length: 15 residues. Trimming left V 1 base short and J 7 bases short, with 14 bases between. The germline gives CDR1 MNHNS, CDR2 SASEGT. This chain's CDR3 is CASSEGQVRRNIQYF. The CDR3, as DNA: TGTGCCAGCAGTGAAGGTCAGGTCCGGCGTAACATTCAGTACTTC.

About this clonotype: The junction and the germline gene differ at one end; a read error may be behind it. The rearrangement links TRBV12-3 or TRBV12-4 to TRBJ2-2; TRBD1 agrees at 12 bases. The CDR3 spans 20 residues. CDR3: CASSLGDRGRGSLDTGELFF. The CDR3, as DNA: TGTGCCAGCAGCTTAGGGGACAGGGGGCGGGGGTCTCTGGACACCGGGGAGCTGTTTTTT.

The table lists this clonotype with many counts. V is TRBV7-2 and J is TRBJ2-3, with TRBD1 identical over 8 bases. CDR3 size: 19 residues. Germline V gene data show CDR1 as SGHTA and CDR2 as FQGNSA. The junction had 19 bases not matched to a gene; V was cut back by 5 bases and J by 3 bases. The CDR3 protein is CASSPRPPTGGKRTDTQYF. The CDR3 DNA is TGTGCCAGCAGCCCAAGGCCGCCAACAGGGGGGAAAAGGACAGATACGCAGTATTTT.

This clonotype was seen only a few times. The V and J genes are TRBV5-1 and TRBJ1-1; D not certain. Trimming removed 1 base from V and 5 bases from J, with 12 bases in between. Germline CDR1 is SGHRS and CDR2 is YFSETQ. This CDR3 is 14 amino acids long. CDR3 coding DNA: TGCGCCAGCAGCTTGCCTTCGGCCACGACTGAAGCTTTCTTT. Amino acid sequence: CASSLPSATTEAFF.

At least ten counts were recorded for this clonotype. This rearrangement joins TRBV7-8 to TRBJ1-1; 9 positions agree with TRBD1. CDR1 is SGHVS, CDR2 FQNEAQ, per germline. This CDR3 has 13 residues. The V segment lost 4 bases and the J segment 7 bases; nucleotides outside the gene matches: 4. In DNA, the CDR3 is TGTGCCAGCAGCTCCACAGGGGGCTTTGAAGCTTTCTTT. Its translation: CASSSTGGFEAFF.

This clonotype was detected many times. The V gene is TRBV7-2, the J gene TRBJ2-3; possible D gene TRBD2, 5 bases. Looked up from germline, CDR1 is SGHTA and CDR2 is FQGNSA. The CDR3 totals 15 residues. V was clipped by 1 base and J by 4 bases, with 12 bases between them. CDR3 region: CASSLEARAPDTQYF. The CDR3 bases are TGTGCCAGCAGCTTAGAGGCGAGGGCCCCAGATACGCAGTATTTT.

This clonotype was counted a few times. The chain employs TRBV6-2 or TRBV6-3 and TRBJ1-1, with unresolved D. CDR1 is MNHEY, CDR2 SVGEGT, per germline. The length of the CDR3 is 16 residues. With 2 bases removed from V and 0 bases from J, the gap between germline ends came to 13 bases. CDR3 residues: CASSYDYGILNTEAFF. CDR3 bases: TGTGCCAGCAGTTACGACTATGGAATTCTGAACACTGAAGCTTTCTTT.

This clonotype has ten or more counts. V gene TRBV6-2 or TRBV6-3 combines with J gene TRBJ2-5; 8 bases line up with TRBD2. Germline V CDR1 and CDR2: MNHEY, SVGEGT. Trimming at V came to 2 bases and at J to 1 base, leaving 9 bases not matched to a gene. The CDR3 length is 17 residues. The CDR3 DNA follows: TGTGCCAGCAGTTACGAGATAGCGGGGTATTTCCAAGAGACCCAGTACTTC. This gives the protein CASSYEIAGYFQETQYF.

This clonotype has ten or more counts. This sequence joins TRBV20-1 and TRBJ1-5; no clear D. V gave up 6 bases and J gave up 1 base, with 13 bases separating them. The CDR3 contains 14 residues. Germline V lookup: CDR1 DFQATT, CDR2 SNEGSKA (reference sequence). CDR3 DNA: TGCAGTGCACGGAGGGAAGGCAGCAATCAGCCCCAGCATTTT. This encodes CSARREGSNQPQHF.

There are many counts of this clonotype. The J gene is TRBJ1-3, the V gene TRBV12-5; no clear D gene. CDR1 is LGHNT, CDR2 FRNRAP, per germline. Deletions cut 6 bases from V and 3 bases from J, with 12 bases between. This CDR3 is built from 14 residues. The CDR3 here is CASGQSSSGNTIYF. The CDR3 DNA follows: TGTGCTAGTGGACAGTCGTCAAGTGGAAACACCATATATTTT.